This entry features one T cell receptor (beta chain) sequence. This sample is drawn from a study of blood T cell repertoires in COVID-19. Study-wide background: Donors in the United States, Italy and Spain gave samples during acute or convalescent COVID-19. PBMCs, B-cell-depleted T cells, or T cells were the source of the cDNA or gDNA that made up the material.

Seattle patients were enrolled during active infection and followed longitudinally. The CDR3 contains 15 residues. Germline V lookup: CDR1 LNHDA, CDR2 SQIVND (reference sequence). Germline trimming cut 11 bases from V and 4 bases from J; bases unmatched to any gene: 6. Authors' analysis steps: Estimated nucleated cell counts came from reference gene primer amplification. Sequenced by immunoSEQ multiplex PCR; TCRdb stores in-frame clones only, minus some. The DNA was the basis for D and trimming; V, J and clone size are from that table. The table has roughly 400,000 clones, about 89% seen once; the top ten hold under 3%.

The chain combines TRBV19 with TRBJ2-1; 15 bases are shared with TRBD2. This receptor was identified in a woman aged 55-69 years with COVID-19, enrolled during active disease. The sequenced sample consisted of peripheral blood. This chain's CDR3 is CARGGLAGGYNEQFF. The CDR3 DNA is TGTGCCCGTGGGGGACTAGCGGGGGGTTACAATGAGCAGTTCTTC.